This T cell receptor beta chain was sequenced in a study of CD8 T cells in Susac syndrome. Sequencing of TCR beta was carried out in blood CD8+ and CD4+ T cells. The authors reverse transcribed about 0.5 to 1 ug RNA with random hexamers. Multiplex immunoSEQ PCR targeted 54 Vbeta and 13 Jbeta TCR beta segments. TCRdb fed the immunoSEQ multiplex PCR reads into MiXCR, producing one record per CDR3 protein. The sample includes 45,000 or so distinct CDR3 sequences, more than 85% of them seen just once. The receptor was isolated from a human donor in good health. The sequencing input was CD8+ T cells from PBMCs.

CDR3 sequence (DNA): TGCGCCAGCAGCTGGGGAAACACCGGGGAGCTGTTTTTT. This encodes CASSWGNTGELFF. The rearrangement links TRBV4-1 to TRBJ2-2, with D unresolved. CDR1 is MGHRA, CDR2 YSYEKL, per germline. This CDR3 is 13 amino acids long. Trimming cost V 5 bases and J 2 bases, with 6 bases left between them.